The 18 T cell receptor beta chains presented below share a single source sample, sequenced in a study of siplizumab effects on memory and regulatory T cells (dated by TCRdb to the late 2010s). Libraries were made using the immunoSEQ multiplex PCR assay. TCRdb holds this immuneACCESS table with in-frame rearrangements only. Some clones are missing; in checked studies, unresolved V genes explain under half, and the rest has no known cause. The sample yields roughly 14,000 clones; 45% to 50% were counted once. The biggest ten clones account for approximately 8.9% of the sample. For less than seven days, cells in the mixed lymphocyte reaction were kept in coculture at 37 degrees C. No antigens are known for them. Source material: CFSE-low (dividing) CD4+ T cells sorted from an allogeneic mixed lymphocyte reaction. The receptors shown here come from a human donor in good health; the cells came from an allogeneic mixed lymphocyte reaction.

This clone was picked up a small number of times. In nucleotides, the CDR3 is TGCAGTGCTAGGCAACCCCGAGCAGCTTTCTTT. It translates to CSARQPRAAFF. The chain couples TRBV20-1 to TRBJ1-1, with unresolved D. The CDR3 is 11 residues long. V gave up 3 bases and J gave up 10 bases, with 12 bases separating them. Germline CDR1 is DFQATT and CDR2 is SNEGSKA (reference sequence).

The V call is TRBV5-4, the J call TRBJ2-5; the match to TRBD2 covers 13 bases. V was pared by 3 bases and J by 3 bases, with 5 bases of the junction left unmatched. The CDR3 sequence is 16 residues long. Germline CDR1 is SGHNT and CDR2 is YYREEE (reference sequence). CDR3 protein: CASSSRLAGGKETQYF. In nucleotides, the CDR3 is TGTGCCAGCAGCTCCCGACTAGCGGGGGGTAAAGAGACCCAGTACTTC.

The rearrangement links TRBV6-5 to TRBJ1-2; D ambiguous. The length of the CDR3 is 13 residues. Trimming stripped 4 bases from V and 8 bases from J, with 14 bases between. CDR1 is MNHEY, CDR2 SVGAGI, per germline. The CDR3 region has the DNA TGTGCCAGCAGTTTTCAGGAGGTTGGAGGCTACACCTTC. Translation gives CASSFQEVGGYTF.

This clone came up a few times. The chain links TRBV10-3 to TRBJ1-1, with 8 bases lining up with TRBD1. V trimming: 2 bases; J trimming: 7 bases; junction bases outside the gene matches: 0. Looked up from germline, CDR1 is ENHRY and CDR2 is SYGVKD. The CDR3 covers 12 residues. The CDR3 sequence is CAISETGGEAFF. DNA for the CDR3: TGTGCCATCAGTGAGACAGGGGGTGAAGCTTTCTTT.

The V call is TRBV2, the J call TRBJ2-7; 9 bases are a match to TRBD1. J was trimmed by 5 bases and V by 7 bases; bases with no gene match: 15. This CDR3 is 16 amino acids long. CDR1 SNHLY and CDR2 FYNNEI come from the germline V gene. CDR3 nucleotides: TGTGCCAGCACCAAAAAAAGGGGGGGACAGGGCCACGAGCAGTACTTC. Its translation is CASTKKRGGQGHEQYF.

The chain employs TRBV6-5 and TRBJ2-1; TRBD2 agrees at 13 bases. CDR1 and CDR2 from the germline V gene are MNHEY and SVGAGI. V was pared by 6 bases and J by 6 bases, with 5 bases of the junction left unmatched. This CDR3 is 15 amino acids long. DNA for the CDR3: TGTGCCAGCAGACAGGGACTAGCGGGACTCAATGAGCAGTTCTTC. This gives the protein CASRQGLAGLNEQFF.

This chain joins TRBV2 and TRBJ2-5; 12 bases line up with TRBD2. The germline V gene has CDR1 SNHLY and CDR2 FYNNEI. Trimming took 5 bases from V and 3 from J; bases not matched to a gene: 7. This CDR3 has 16 amino acids. The CDR3 here is CASSTGLAGYKETQYF. In nucleotides, the CDR3 is TGTGCCAGCAGTACGGGACTAGCGGGCTATAAAGAGACCCAGTACTTC.

This clone was observed a few times. The chain employs TRBV6-6 and TRBJ2-6, with D maybe TRBD2 (6 bases). The CDR3 extends over 16 amino acids. Trimming left V 1 base short and J 2 bases short, with 9 bases between. Germline CDR1 is MNHNY and CDR2 is SVGAGI (reference sequence). The DNA for the CDR3 is TGTGCCAGCAGTTACTTTGGAGGGGCTGGGGCCAACGTCCTGACTTTC. This encodes CASSYFGGAGANVLTF.

The chain joins TRBV18 to TRBJ1-5; D is ambiguous. Trimming left V 3 bases short and J 2 bases short, with 5 bases between. The CDR3 length is 13 residues. CDR1 is KGHSH and CDR2 is LQKENI in the germline V gene. CDR3 nucleotides: TGTGCCAGCTCACCCTCGGGCAATCAGCCCCAGCATTTT. Its protein product is CASSPSGNQPQHF.

The chain joins TRBV11-2 to TRBJ1-4; 8 bases map to TRBD1. This CDR3 has 14 amino acids. Germline loops: CDR1 SGHAT, CDR2 FQNNGV. V shed 5 bases and J 7 bases; nucleotides not matched to a gene: 6. The CDR3 DNA follows: TGTGCCAGCAGCCAGGACAGGGTCGTTGAAAAACTGTTTTTT. This encodes CASSQDRVVEKLFF. Using reference TRBV11-2 and TRBJ1-4 for the parts outside the CDR3, the full variable domain is EAGVAQSPRYKIIEKRQSVAFWCNPISGHATLYWYQQILGQGPKLLIQFQNNGVVDDSQLPKDRFSAERLKGVDSTLKIQPAKLEDSAVYLCASSQDRVVEKLFFGSGTQLSVL.

The chain uses TRBV5-5 and TRBJ1-1, with D unresolved. Germline loops: CDR1 SGHKS, CDR2 YYEKEE (reference sequence). Trimming left V 0 bases short and J 1 base short, with 10 bases between. The CDR3 runs 15 residues. Here the CDR3 reads CASSLAGRRNTEAFF. The CDR3, as DNA: TGTGCCAGCAGCTTGGCCGGCAGGAGGAACACTGAAGCTTTCTTT.

There are a few counts of this clone. Distinct nucleotide sequences in the sample also encode this CDR3. The V call is TRBV6-5, the J call TRBJ1-1; perhaps TRBD1 as D (5 bases). Germline V lookup: CDR1 MNHEY, CDR2 SVGAGI. The CDR3 covers 14 residues. Trimming left V 2 bases short and J 0 bases short, with 7 bases between. The CDR3 reads CASSYGTVNTEAFF. The CDR3 DNA follows: TGTGCCAGCAGTTACGGGACGGTGAACACTGAAGCTTTCTTT.

This clone was detected only a few times. The chain combines TRBV18 with TRBJ2-7, with 7 bases that match TRBD2. The V segment lost 3 bases and the J segment 0 bases; nucleotides outside the gene matches: 5. The CDR3 is 15 residues long. In germline, CDR1 is KGHSH, CDR2 LQKENI. The CDR3 DNA is TGTGCCAGCTCACCTAGCGGGCTTGGCTCCTACGAGCAGTACTTC. Encoded protein: CASSPSGLGSYEQYF.

The chain combines TRBV5-1 with TRBJ1-4; possibly TRBD1 for D (6 bases). Trimming shortened V by 1 base and J by 6 bases, and 16 bases separated the two germline ends. The germline V gene has CDR1 SGHRS and CDR2 YFSETQ. This CDR3 contains 16 residues. This CDR3 reads CASSLPEGGPYEKLFF. The CDR3 DNA is TGCGCCAGCAGCTTGCCGGAAGGGGGGCCCTATGAAAAACTGTTTTTT.

This chain links TRBV13 with TRBJ2-3; D unclear. The germline gives CDR1 PRHDT, CDR2 FYEKMQ (reference sequence). The CDR3 runs 15 residues. Trimming shortened V by 5 bases and J by 5 bases, and 17 bases separated the two germline ends. CDR3 sequence reads: CASSPPRPREDTQYF. In nucleotides, the CDR3 is TGTGCCAGCAGCCCCCCCAGGCCAAGGGAAGATACGCAGTATTTT.

This clone appeared once. The chain couples TRBV5-6 to TRBJ1-2; tentative D call: TRBD1 (6 bases). Trimming left V 4 bases short and J 0 bases short, with 16 bases between. CDR1 and CDR2 (germline): SGHDT, YYEEEE. CDR3 length: 16 residues. DNA for the CDR3: TGTGCCAGCAGCCCCGAAGGGGGACGACCTAACTATGGCTACACCTTC. Translation: CASSPEGGRPNYGYTF.

This chain links TRBV27 with TRBJ1-2; unclear D gene. The germline gives CDR1 MNHEY, CDR2 SMNVEV (reference sequence). The V end was cut by 6 bases, the J end by 8 bases, with 13 bases between. CDR3 length equals 12 residues. The CDR3 nucleotides read TGTGCCAGCAGATCCGGACTCTCAGGCTACACCTTC. It encodes CASRSGLSGYTF.

This clone showed up just a few times. The chain recombines TRBV2 with TRBJ1-2; D gene uncertain. This CDR3 spans 16 amino acids. Germline CDR1 SNHLY, CDR2 FYNNEI. The ends were cut back, 1 base at V and 0 bases at J, with 12 bases in the middle. CDR3 coding DNA: TGTGCCAGCAGTGAAGGGTTGGGGAGGACTAACTATGGCTACACCTTC. Amino acid sequence: CASSEGLGRTNYGYTF.